This T cell receptor (beta chain) is from a study of T-cell reconstitution after alpha-beta-depleted transplantation in children. General study findings and limits: Several hundred expanded graft clones reportedly supplied alpha-beta T cells about two months after transplant.

For TCRbeta, the library was prepared with unique molecular identifiers. Using its own MiXCR run on the PCR reads, TCRdb lists one record per CDR3 protein. The sample shows over 200,000 distinct CDR3 sequences, approximately 19% of them seen only once. V gave up 4 bases and J gave up 3 bases; unmatched junction bases: 8. This CDR3 has 16 amino acids. This clonotype has a handful of counts. Its antigen is unknown. The V call is TRBV12-3 or TRBV12-4, the J call TRBJ1-1, with 10 positions matching TRBD1. This clonotype was sampled from a male patient aged 2 to 9 who had a stem cell transplant for acute lymphoblastic leukemia, so the T cells may come from the graft donor. Source: PBMCs, mostly from graft donor cells, taken 360 days after TCRalphabeta/CD19-depleted stem cell transplant. DNA for the CDR3: TGTGCCAGCAGTTCCACATTGACAGGGGGCCACACTGAAGCTTTCTTT. This codes for CASSSTLTGGHTEAFF.